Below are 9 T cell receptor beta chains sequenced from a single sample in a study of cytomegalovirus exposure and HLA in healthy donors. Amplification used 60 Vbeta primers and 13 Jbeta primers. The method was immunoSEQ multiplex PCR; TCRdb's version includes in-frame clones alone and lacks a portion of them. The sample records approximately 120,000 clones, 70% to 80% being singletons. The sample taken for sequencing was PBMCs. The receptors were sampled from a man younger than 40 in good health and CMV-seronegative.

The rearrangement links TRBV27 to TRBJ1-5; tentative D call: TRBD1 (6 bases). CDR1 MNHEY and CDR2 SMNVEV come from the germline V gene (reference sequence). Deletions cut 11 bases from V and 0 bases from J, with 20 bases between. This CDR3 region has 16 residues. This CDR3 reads CAVGVRDTSSNQPQHF. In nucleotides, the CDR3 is TGTGCCGTCGGGGTCCGGGACACCAGTAGCAATCAGCCCCAGCATTTT.

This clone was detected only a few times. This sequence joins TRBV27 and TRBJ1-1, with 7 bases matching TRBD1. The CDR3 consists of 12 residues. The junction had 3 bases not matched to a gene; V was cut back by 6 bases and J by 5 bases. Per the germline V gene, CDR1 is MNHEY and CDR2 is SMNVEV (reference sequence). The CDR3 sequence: CASRHRGTEAFF. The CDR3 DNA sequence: TGTGCCAGCAGACACAGGGGTACTGAAGCTTTCTTT.

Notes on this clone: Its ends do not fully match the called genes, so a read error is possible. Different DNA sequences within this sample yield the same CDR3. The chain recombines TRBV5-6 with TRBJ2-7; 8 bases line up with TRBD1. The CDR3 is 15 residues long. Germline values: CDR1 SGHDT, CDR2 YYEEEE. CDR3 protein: CASNSLAQGAYEQYF. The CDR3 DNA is TGTGCCAGCAACTCTTTAGCCCAGGGGGCCTACGAGCAATACTTC.

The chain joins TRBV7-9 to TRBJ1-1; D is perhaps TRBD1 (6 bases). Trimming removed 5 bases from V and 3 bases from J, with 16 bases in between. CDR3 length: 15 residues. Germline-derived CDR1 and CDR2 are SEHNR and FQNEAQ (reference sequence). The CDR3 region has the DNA TGTGCCAGCAGCATTAAGCAGGGGATATACACTGAAGCTTTCTTT. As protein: CASSIKQGIYTEAFF.

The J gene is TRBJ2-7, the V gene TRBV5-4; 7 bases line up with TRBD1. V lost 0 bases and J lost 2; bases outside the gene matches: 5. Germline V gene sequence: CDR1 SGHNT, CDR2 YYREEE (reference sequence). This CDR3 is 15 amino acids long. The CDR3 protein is CASSLATGEPYEQYF. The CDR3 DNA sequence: TGTGCCAGCAGCTTGGCCACAGGGGAACCCTACGAGCAGTACTTC.

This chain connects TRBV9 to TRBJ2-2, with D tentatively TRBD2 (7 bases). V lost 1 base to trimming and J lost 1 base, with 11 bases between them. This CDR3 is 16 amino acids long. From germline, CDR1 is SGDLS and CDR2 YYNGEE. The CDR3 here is CASSVSRGRNTGELFF. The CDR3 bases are TGTGCCAGCAGCGTATCGCGGGGGCGGAACACCGGGGAGCTGTTTTTT.

DNA of the CDR3: TGCGCCAGCCTAGCGGTGGGGGCCAAAAACATTCAGTACTTC. This translates into CASLAVGAKNIQYF. The chain combines TRBV10-2 with TRBJ2-4; 7 bases agree with TRBD2. Per the germline V gene, CDR1 is WSHSY and CDR2 is SAAADI. With 8 bases clipped from V and 1 base from J, the junction kept 5 bases outside the gene matches. This CDR3 contains 14 residues.

The CDR3 nucleotides are TGTGCCAGCAGCTTAGGGACAGGGGGCAGCTACACCTTC. Translation gives CASSLGTGGSYTF. The chain links TRBV7-9 to TRBJ1-2; TRBD1 agrees at 11 bases. The junction had 1 base not matched to a gene; V was cut back by 1 base and J by 9 bases. This CDR3 has 13 residues. The germline V gene has CDR1 SEHNR and CDR2 FQNEAQ (reference sequence).

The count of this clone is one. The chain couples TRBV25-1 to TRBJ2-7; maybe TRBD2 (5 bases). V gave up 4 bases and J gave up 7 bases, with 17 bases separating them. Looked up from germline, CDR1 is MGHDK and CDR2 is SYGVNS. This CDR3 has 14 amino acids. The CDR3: CASSVTGIFLEQYF. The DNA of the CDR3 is TGTGCCAGCAGTGTCACCGGGATATTCTTAGAGCAGTACTTC.